Sequencing of this TCR beta chain was carried out in a study of patients and donors after allogeneic stem cell transplantation. Trimming took 3 bases from V and 4 from J; bases not matched to a gene: 4. CDR3 length: 14 amino acids. Germline V gene lookup returns CDR1 MNHEY and CDR2 SVGAGI. TCRdb re-called the RT-PCR reads with MiXCR, one entry per CDR3 protein. The sample comprises under 200,000 distinct CDR3 sequences, approximately 24% of which are singletons, and around 26% rests with the top ten. This clonotype showed up just a few times. This TCR was recovered from a human donor who was either an allogeneic HSCT recipient or a stem cell or donor lymphocyte infusion donor (not recorded which). It is not recorded whose cells these are; they may come from a transplant donor. Sequencing used blood, either unsorted or a sorted T cell fraction (not recorded which). This chain links TRBV6-5 with TRBJ2-7; 9 bases are shared with TRBD1. CDR3 region: CASSYQDRGYEQYF. The CDR3 coding sequence is TGTGCCAGCAGTTATCAGGACAGGGGATACGAGCAGTACTTC.